The clone carrying this TCR beta chain has at least ten counts. The germline V gene encodes CDR1 DFQATT and CDR2 SNEGSKA (reference sequence). V gave up 3 bases and J gave up 7 bases; unmatched junction bases: 8. This CDR3 contains 13 residues. TCRbeta library preparation incorporated unique molecular identifiers. TCRdb re-called the PCR reads through MiXCR, storing one row per CDR3 protein. Counted here are about 230,000 distinct CDR3 sequences, 9.7% occurring once; the ten biggest clones make up approximately 4.7%. This specimen comes from a study of T-cell reconstitution after alpha-beta-depleted transplantation in children.

The sequencing used PBMCs from the stem cell graft donor, collected from the stem cell graft. The rearrangement links TRBV20-1 to TRBJ1-2; 7 bases map to TRBD1. The receptor was isolated from a human donor who donated a stem cell graft to a child with SCID. DNA of the CDR3: TGCAGTGCTAGCCCTCGGACAGGTTTTGGCTACACCTTC. Its translation: CSASPRTGFGYTF.